Below are 11 T cell receptor beta chains sequenced from a single sample in a study of T cell responses to AZD1222 COVID-19 vaccine. Produced via immunoSEQ multiplex PCR; TCRdb's table is partial and in-frame only. This table has 200,000 to 250,000 clones, about 93% appearing once. The sample here was peripheral blood, taken on day 0 of MenACWY control vaccination. The receptors stem from an adult in good health.

V usage is TRBV2 and J usage is TRBJ1-1, with 8 bases identical to TRBD1. This CDR3 spans 15 amino acids. The V and J ends lost 6 bases and 0 bases, in that order; junction bases with no gene match: 6. Germline V lookup: CDR1 SNHLY, CDR2 FYNNEI. The DNA for the CDR3 is TGTGCCAGCAGGCCGGACAGGGCTCTGAACACTGAAGCTTTCTTT. It translates to CASRPDRALNTEAFF.

This clone turned up a few times. The chain couples TRBV10-3 to TRBJ1-3; D possibly corresponds to TRBD1 (5 bases). V lost 8 bases and J lost 4, with 9 bases in between. The CDR3 extends over 12 amino acids. Germline V gives CDR1 ENHRY, CDR2 SYGVKD. CDR3 DNA sequence: TGTGCCATCCAGGGTGGCGGAAACACCATATATTTT. Amino acid sequence: CAIQGGGNTIYF.

The V and J genes are TRBV4-2 and TRBJ2-7; the D call may be TRBD1 or TRBD2 (5 bases each). From germline, CDR1 is LGHNA and CDR2 YNFKEQ. This CDR3 region has 14 residues. Trimming removed 0 bases from V and 6 bases from J, with 12 bases in between. This CDR3 is CASSQDMTGPEQYF. For the CDR3, the DNA is TGTGCCAGCAGCCAAGATATGACGGGGCCCGAGCAGTACTTC.

The rearrangement uses TRBV5-6 and TRBJ1-2, with D hard to call. Trimming left V 2 bases short and J 3 bases short, with 8 bases between. Germline V lookup: CDR1 SGHDT, CDR2 YYEEEE. This CDR3 is built from 13 residues. The CDR3 spells CASSFVRDYGYTF. The CDR3 nucleotides read TGTGCCAGCAGCTTTGTTAGGGACTATGGCTACACCTTC.

The chain joins TRBV4-2 to TRBJ2-7; no clear D gene. Germline V gene data show CDR1 as LGHNA and CDR2 as YNFKEQ. V was shortened by 0 bases and J by 7 bases, with 19 bases between the two germline ends. This CDR3 spans 16 amino acids. In DNA, the CDR3 is TGTGCCAGCAGCCAAGATAGGCGAACTCGTCCTTGGGAGCAGTACTTC. It yields the protein CASSQDRRTRPWEQYF.

This clone was detected once. The rearrangement joins TRBV7-2 to TRBJ1-4; TRBD1 is a possible D gene (6 bases). Trimming pared 1 base from V and 2 bases from J, leaving 11 bases between. Germline CDR1 reads SGHTA; CDR2 reads FQGNSA. The CDR3 consists of 16 residues. The CDR3 loop is CASSLVGGQTNEKLFF. CDR3 nucleotides: TGTGCCAGCAGCTTAGTTGGGGGGCAGACTAATGAAAAACTGTTTTTT.

The J gene is TRBJ2-7, the V gene TRBV12-5, with D unresolved. The germline V gene encodes CDR1 LGHNT and CDR2 FRNRAP. The CDR3 covers 12 residues. V shed 0 bases and J shed 5 bases, with 5 bases lying between them. CDR3 DNA: TGTGCTAGTGGTTTGGTACCCCACGAGCAGTACTTC. Protein product: CASGLVPHEQYF.

The chain is built from TRBV5-5 and TRBJ2-2; no clear D. V lost 0 bases, J lost 4 bases, and 7 bases lay in between. The germline gives CDR1 SGHKS, CDR2 YYEKEE (reference sequence). This CDR3 is built from 14 residues. The CDR3 sequence: CASSLVWPTGELFF. The CDR3 nucleotides read TGTGCCAGCAGCTTGGTTTGGCCCACCGGGGAGCTGTTTTTT. The whole variable domain, filled in from reference TRBV5-5 and TRBJ2-2, reads DAGVTQSPTHLIKTRGQQVTLRCSPISGHKSVSWYQQVLGQGPQFIFQYYEKEERGRGNFPDRFSARQFPNYSSELNVNALLLGDSALYLCASSLVWPTGELFFGEGSRLTVL.

The chain carries TRBV30 and TRBJ2-1; 9 nucleotides match TRBD1. This CDR3 region has 15 residues. Per the germline V gene, CDR1 is GTSNPN and CDR2 is SVGIG (reference sequence). V dropped 4 bases and J dropped 9; count of bases not matched to a gene: 13. CDR3 in amino acids: CAWKPNGQGLLEQFF. The CDR3 DNA reads as TGTGCCTGGAAGCCTAACGGACAGGGGCTCCTTGAGCAGTTCTTC.

The chain uses TRBV29-1 and TRBJ1-1, with D maybe TRBD1 (5 bases). Germline values: CDR1 SQVTM, CDR2 ANQGSEA. The CDR3 length is 13 residues. The V gene lost 5 bases and the J gene lost 0 bases, with 10 bases spanning the gap. Here the CDR3 reads CSVNRQMNTEAFF. The CDR3 DNA follows: TGCAGCGTTAATCGACAGATGAACACTGAAGCTTTCTTT.

This clone was observed once. The V and J genes are TRBV7-2 and TRBJ2-1, with D unresolved. This CDR3 is built from 14 residues. The V end lost 5 bases, the J end lost 3 bases, and 11 bases lay between the germline ends. CDR1 SGHTA and CDR2 FQGNSA come from the germline V gene. The DNA of the CDR3 is TGTGCCAGCAGCCCTGAAAGCCTCTACAATGAGCAGTTCTTC. Protein product: CASSPESLYNEQFF.